A single sample gave rise to the 15 T cell receptor beta chains below, sequenced in a study of blood T cell repertoires in COVID-19. Assay: immunoSEQ multiplex PCR; the TCRdb copy retains only in-frame clones and omits some. Among roughly 210,000 clones listed, roughly 84% were seen once. The sample consisted of peripheral blood. Receptor source: a woman older than 75 with COVID-19, enrolled during active disease.

The chain combines TRBV5-1 with TRBJ2-1; 9 nucleotides agree with TRBD2. The length of the CDR3 is 16 residues. With V trimmed by 0 bases and J by 5 bases, 6 bases remained unmatched. CDR1 is SGHRS and CDR2 is YFSETQ in the germline V gene. The CDR3 sequence is CASSLGSSGGNNEQFF. The CDR3 DNA sequence: TGCGCCAGCAGCTTGGGATCCAGCGGGGGGAACAATGAGCAGTTCTTC.

V usage is TRBV29-1 and J usage is TRBJ1-1, with D unclear. The CDR3 consists of 13 residues. Between the trimmed V and J ends, which lost 3 bases and 0 bases, there was a span of 8 bases. From germline, CDR1 is SQVTM and CDR2 ANQGSEA. The CDR3 reads CSVEEKMNTEAFF. The CDR3, as DNA: TGCAGCGTTGAGGAGAAAATGAACACTGAAGCTTTCTTT.

The chain carries TRBV7-2 and TRBJ1-1; D unclear. Trimming removed 2 bases from V and 4 bases from J, with 8 bases in between. Germline CDR1 SGHTA, CDR2 FQGNSA. This CDR3 is 13 amino acids long. The CDR3 region has the DNA TGTGCCAGCAGCTTACAGGTCAGCACTGAAGCTTTCTTT. Its translation is CASSLQVSTEAFF.

The rearrangement joins TRBV7-9 to TRBJ1-1; a weak D match, TRBD1 (5 bases). V was pared by 5 bases and J by 7 bases, with 23 bases between. Germline V lookup: CDR1 SEHNR, CDR2 FQNEAQ (reference sequence). The CDR3 sequence is 16 residues long. CDR3 sequence: CASSPLAGALSDEAFF. CDR3 sequence (DNA): TGTGCCAGCAGCCCTCTGGCTGGGGCGCTGAGCGATGAAGCTTTCTTT.

DNA for the CDR3: TGTGCCAGCCGCCAAGGACAGCCTAATGAAAAACTGTTTTTT. It encodes CASRQGQPNEKLFF. The chain carries TRBV6-2 or TRBV6-3 and TRBJ1-4; tentatively, D is TRBD1 (6 bases). The CDR3 is 14 residues long. Per the germline V gene, CDR1 is MNHEY and CDR2 is SVGEGT. Trimming took 8 bases from V and 3 from J, leaving 13 bases between them.

This clone was recorded once. V and J are TRBV9 and TRBJ1-6; TRBD1 matches 8 bases. Per the germline V gene, CDR1 is SGDLS and CDR2 is YYNGEE. J lost 6 bases, V lost 5 bases, and 10 bases had no gene match. This CDR3 spans 16 amino acids. The CDR3 here is CASSSGQGGRNSPLHF. CDR3 DNA: TGTGCCAGCAGTTCAGGACAGGGTGGTCGTAATTCACCCCTCCACTTT.

The chain joins TRBV27 to TRBJ2-6; D not certain. CDR3 length: 15 amino acids. Looked up from germline, CDR1 is MNHEY and CDR2 is SMNVEV (reference sequence). Trimming shortened V by 4 bases and J by 0 bases, and 7 bases separated the two germline ends. The CDR3 spells CASSSPSSGANVLTF. CDR3 bases: TGTGCCAGCAGTTCACCGAGCTCTGGGGCCAACGTCCTGACTTTC.

The J gene is TRBJ2-5, the V gene TRBV5-1, with D perhaps TRBD2 (5 bases). The V gene lost 3 bases and the J gene lost 5 bases, with 11 bases spanning the gap. This CDR3 region has 13 residues. CDR1 and CDR2 from the germline V gene are SGHRS and YFSETQ. This chain's CDR3 is CASSSTGLETQYF. CDR3 nucleotides: TGCGCCAGCAGCTCCACGGGGTTGGAGACCCAGTACTTC. The entire variable domain, with the rest obtained from reference TRBV5-1 and TRBJ2-5, is as follows: KAGVTQTPRYLIKTRGQQVTLSCSPISGHRSVSWYQQTPGQGLQFLFEYFSETQRNKGNFPGRFSGRQFSNSRSEMNVSTLELGDSALYLCASSSTGLETQYFGPGTRLLVL.

The chain has TRBV12-3 or TRBV12-4 and TRBJ1-2, with 10 bases identical to TRBD1. The CDR3 consists of 13 residues. J was trimmed by 6 bases and V by 5 bases; bases with no gene match: 3. CDR3 loop: CASSPGQGHGYTF. As DNA, the CDR3 is TGTGCCAGCAGTCCGGGACAGGGGCATGGCTACACCTTC.

The chain is built from TRBV5-4 and TRBJ2-7, with D hard to call. V was pared by 2 bases and J by 0 bases, with 6 bases between. The CDR3 has 13 residues. Germline V gene data show CDR1 as SGHNT and CDR2 as YYREEE (reference sequence). The CDR3 is CASSFTDSYEQYF. For the CDR3, the DNA is TGTGCCAGCAGCTTCACTGACTCCTACGAGCAGTACTTC.

The chain joins TRBV7-2 to TRBJ1-1; TRBD1 matches 7 bases. There are 14 residues in the CDR3. With V trimmed by 7 bases and J by 5 bases, 10 bases remained unmatched. In germline, CDR1 is SGHTA, CDR2 FQGNSA. The CDR3: CASNPKGARTEAFF. In DNA form, the CDR3 reads TGTGCCAGCAACCCAAAGGGGGCGAGGACTGAAGCTTTCTTT.

The V and J genes are TRBV7-6 and TRBJ2-5; TRBD2 matches 8 bases. Trimming removed 2 bases from V and 1 base from J; junction bases left unmatched: 6. CDR1 and CDR2 from the germline V gene are SGHVS and FNYEAQ. This CDR3 comprises 16 residues. DNA for the CDR3: TGTGCCAGCAGCTTACGGGTCCGGGGGGGCCAAGAGACCCAGTACTTC. Amino acids: CASSLRVRGGQETQYF. Combining the CDR3 with reference TRBV7-6 and TRBJ2-5 gives the whole variable domain GAGVSQSPRYKVTKRGQDVALRCDPISGHVSLYWYRQALGQGPEFLTYFNYEAQQDKSGLPNDRFSAERPEGSISTLTIQRTEQRDSAMYRCASSLRVRGGQETQYFGPGTRLLVL.

This clone was observed a handful of times. This chain uses TRBV3-1 (or the pseudogene TRBV3-2) with TRBJ1-1, with 7 bases identical to TRBD1. The germline gives CDR1 LGHDT, CDR2 YNNKEL (reference sequence). The CDR3 length is 13 residues. The V segment lost 7 bases and the J segment 7 bases; nucleotides outside the gene matches: 9. The CDR3 protein is CASKTGRGGEAFF. In DNA, the CDR3 is TGTGCCAGCAAGACAGGGCGAGGCGGTGAAGCTTTCTTT.

This chain links TRBV2 with TRBJ2-1, with unresolved D. Trimming pared 8 bases from V and 2 bases from J, leaving 10 bases between. CDR3 length equals 13 residues. In germline, CDR1 is SNHLY, CDR2 FYNNEI. CDR3 in amino acids: CASGDWAYNEQFF. CDR3 DNA: TGTGCCAGCGGAGATTGGGCCTACAATGAGCAGTTCTTC. Full variable domain (outside the CDR3, taken from reference TRBV2 and TRBJ2-1): EPEVTQTPSHQVTQMGQEVILRCVPISNHLYFYWYRQILGQKVEFLVSFYNNEISEKSEIFDDQFSVERPDGSNFTLKIRSTKLEDSAMYFCASGDWAYNEQFFGPGTRLTVL.

The CDR3 DNA sequence: TGCGCCAGCAGCATGGGGCATACGAACACTGAAGCTTTCTTT. This codes for CASSMGHTNTEAFF. The chain couples TRBV5-1 to TRBJ1-1; weak D call: TRBD1 (5 bases). The germline V gene encodes CDR1 SGHRS and CDR2 YFSETQ. The CDR3 contains 14 residues. V was cut by 4 bases and J by 1 base, with 11 bases left in between.